This entry is about one TCR beta chain. It has no known antigen specificity. No qualities accompany the bases; no much larger clone lies one base away. This record belongs to a study (dated 2022 in TCRdb). The full study reports these points: Further investigation, including longitudinal sampling and assessment of a control group, is stated by the authors to be required.

TCR beta chain repertoires were profiled by survey-level sequencing on the immunoSEQ platform. The source study handled its data this way. Repertoire diversity was measured with the inverse Simpson index, and CDR3 amino acid length spectratypes and V-J pairing frequencies were compared. TCR beta CDR3 sequences were matched against VDJdb to annotate clonotypes specific to SARS-CoV-2, CMV, influenza A and EBV. The table comes from immuneACCESS by way of TCRdb, which keeps in-frame sequences with V and J called. Part of the clones is missing from these tables; in studies checked, under half for an unresolved V gene and the rest for unknown reasons. The V and J calls and clone size were taken over from that table, and D and trimming were inferred from the DNA. For this sample there are tens of thousands of clones; around 95% appear just once. The top ten hold approximately 4.4% of the sample. Taken from cysteine to phenylalanine, the CDR3 has 14 residues. Only the CDR3 portion is preserved as DNA: 42 bases, with reading frame beginning at the first base. CDR1 is given as KGHSH and CDR2 as LQKENI, both from the germline V gene. Trimming takes 5 bases off V and 4 bases off J; junction bases not matched to a gene: 6.

PBMCs were separated from peripheral blood, and TCR beta sequencing was performed on genomic DNA obtained from unsorted PBMCs. The specimen sequenced was PBMCs. In this chain, TRBV18 is recombined with TRBJ1-1, with TRBD1 identical over 8 junction bases. This sequence originates from a man aged 35 to 55 with rheumatoid arthritis. The CDR3 region has the sequence CASSATGQGTEAFF. The nucleotides are TGTGCCAGCTCAGCAACAGGACAGGGCACTGAAGCTTTCTTT.